The 26 T cell receptor beta chains in this list originate from one sample, sequenced in a study of neoadjuvant nivolumab and ipilimumab in lung cancer. TCRdb keeps only in-frame clones here, not all; method: immunoSEQ multiplex PCR. The sample has about 1,800 clones, 81% seen once. The material was tumor tissue, obtained before neoadjuvant nivolumab, alone or with ipilimumab. These receptors all come from an adult with non-small cell lung cancer.

The chain combines TRBV19 with TRBJ1-1, with D perhaps matching TRBD1 (6 bases). The CDR3 is made up of 13 amino acids. The V and J ends lost 6 bases and 7 bases respectively, with 15 bases between them. The V gene's germline CDR1 is LNHDA and CDR2 SQIVND (reference sequence). CDR3 region: CASRFRDTIEAFF. The CDR3 DNA is TGTGCCAGTAGGTTCCGGGACACAATTGAAGCTTTCTTT.

This chain joins TRBV6-5 and TRBJ2-7; a possible D gene is TRBD1 (6 bases). Germline CDR1 MNHEY, CDR2 SVGAGI. This CDR3 is 15 amino acids long. The V end lost 4 bases, the J end lost 4 bases, and 17 bases lay between the germline ends. The CDR3 here is CASSLQAQGGYEQYF. CDR3 DNA: TGTGCCAGCAGTTTACAGGCACAGGGCGGGTACGAGCAGTACTTC.

The gene calls are TRBV21-1 and TRBJ2-3; TRBD1 is taken as the D call from the table, unchecked against the DNA. TRBV21-1 has pseudogene status. The CDR3 length is 17 residues. CDR3 loop: CASTWGVMDRSTDTQYF. The CDR3 DNA reads as TGTGCCAGCACTTGGGGAGTGATGGACAGGAGCACAGATACGCAGTATTTT.

This chain uses TRBV11-1 with TRBJ1-1; D is possibly TRBD1 (6 bases). V was pared by 0 bases and J by 8 bases, with 10 bases between. The CDR3 is made up of 13 amino acids. The germline V gene encodes CDR1 SGHAT and CDR2 FQDESV (reference sequence). The CDR3 DNA is TGTGCCAGCAGCTTAGCCACAGGGAGGGAAGCTTTCTTT. This translates into CASSLATGREAFF. The variable domain in full, completed from reference TRBV11-1 and TRBJ1-1, reads EAEVAQSPRYKITEKSQAVAFWCDPISGHATLYWYRQILGQGPELLVQFQDESVVDDSQLPKDRFSAERLKGVDSTLKIQPAELGDSAMYLCASSLATGREAFFGQGTRLTVV.

This chain links TRBV28 with TRBJ2-1; tentative D call: TRBD2 (5 bases). This CDR3 has 16 amino acids. The germline V gene has CDR1 MDHEN and CDR2 SYDVKM. V was trimmed by 2 bases and J by 7 bases, leaving 18 bases between them. CDR3 nucleotide sequence: TGTGCCAGCAGTTTAGCCGGGAACCCTGCGACAAATGAGCAGTTCTTC. Amino acids: CASSLAGNPATNEQFF. The whole variable domain, remainder taken from reference TRBV28 and TRBJ2-1, is DVKVTQSSRYLVKRTGEKVFLECVQDMDHENMFWYRQDPGLGLRLIYFSYDVKMKEKGDIPEGYSVSREKKERFSLILESASTNQTSMYLCASSLAGNPATNEQFFGPGTRLTVL.

This clone was counted a single time. The genes are TRBV20-1 and TRBJ1-2; D gene unclear. Per the germline V gene, CDR1 is DFQATT and CDR2 is SNEGSKA (reference sequence). The CDR3 spans 11 residues. The V end lost 6 bases, the J end lost 8 bases, and 13 bases lay between the germline ends. The CDR3 nucleotides read TGCAGTGCCCCGGACCAAAGGGGCTACACCTTC. Translation gives CSAPDQRGYTF.

V is TRBV21-1 and J is TRBJ2-6. TRBV21-1 is a documented pseudogene. The CDR3 is 17 amino acids. The CDR3 here is CASSKALLCMGANVLTF. The CDR3 DNA reads TGTGCCAGCAGCAAAGCGCTTTTGTGTATGGGGGCCAACGTCCTGACTTTC.

The rearrangement uses TRBV7-3 and TRBJ2-1; 10 bases align to TRBD2. The germline gives CDR1 SGHTA, CDR2 FQGTGA. The CDR3 runs 15 residues. J gave up 10 bases and V 2 bases, and 8 bases lay outside the gene matches. The CDR3 DNA sequence: TGTGCCAGCAGCTTATTTCTAGCGGGAGTAAGGGAGCAGTTCTTC. It yields the protein CASSLFLAGVREQFF. Full variable domain (outside the CDR3, taken from reference TRBV7-3 and TRBJ2-1): GAGVSQTPSNKVTEKGKYVELRCDPISGHTALYWYRQSLGQGPEFLIYFQGTGAADDSGLPNDRFFAVRPEGSVSTLKIQRTERGDSAVYLCASSLFLAGVREQFFGPGTRLTVL.

The chain couples TRBV19 to TRBJ1-5, with TRBD1 matching over 12 bases. V gave up 5 bases and J gave up 6 bases; unmatched junction bases: 5. The CDR3 loop spans 15 amino acids. In germline, CDR1 is LNHDA, CDR2 SQIVND (reference sequence). CDR3 bases: TGTGCCAGTAGTTTCGGGACAGGGGGCCTTCAGCCCCAGCATTTT. It yields the protein CASSFGTGGLQPQHF.

The CDR3 DNA reads TGTGCCAGCAGTCCCGGACCGAGAACAGGGGATCAGCCCCAGCATTTT. Protein sequence: CASSPGPRTGDQPQHF. This chain links TRBV28 with TRBJ1-5; TRBD1 matches 7 bases. Trimming at V came to 5 bases and at J to 5 bases, leaving 12 bases not matched to a gene. CDR1 and CDR2 (germline): MDHEN, SYDVKM. The CDR3 has 16 residues. Combining the CDR3 with reference TRBV28 and TRBJ1-5 gives the whole variable domain DVKVTQSSRYLVKRTGEKVFLECVQDMDHENMFWYRQDPGLGLRLIYFSYDVKMKEKGDIPEGYSVSREKKERFSLILESASTNQTSMYLCASSPGPRTGDQPQHFGDGTRLSIL.

The chain couples TRBV9 to TRBJ2-6; tentatively, D is TRBD1 (5 bases). Germline V gene sequence: CDR1 SGDLS, CDR2 YYNGEE. V was cut by 0 bases and J by 3 bases, with 19 bases left in between. The CDR3 covers 19 residues. The CDR3 bases are TGTGCCAGCAGCGTAGATCTGGGGCGTCGAATTGGTGGGGCCAACGTCCTGACTTTC. As protein: CASSVDLGRRIGGANVLTF.

The J gene is TRBJ1-3, the V gene TRBV2; weak D call: TRBD1 (5 bases). V was cut by 6 bases and J by 4 bases, with 13 bases left in between. CDR3 length equals 14 residues. Germline V gene lookup returns CDR1 SNHLY and CDR2 FYNNEI. DNA of the CDR3: TGTGCCAGCAGAGGGGATCGAGGGGGAAACACCATATATTTT. Protein sequence: CASRGDRGGNTIYF.

For this clone: Relative to the germline gene, one junction end is altered; a read error may explain this. The rearrangement joins TRBV7-3 to TRBJ2-1; 7 bases are a match to TRBD2. This CDR3 spans 15 amino acids. Germline lookup yields CDR1 SGHTA and CDR2 FQGTGA. The CDR3 is CASTLIRDYYNEQFF. Here the CDR3 DNA reads TGTGCCAGCACCTTAATCCGGGACTACTACAATGAGCAGTTCTTC.

The chain employs TRBV7-3 and TRBJ2-5; 10 nucleotides agree with TRBD2. CDR3 length equals 15 residues. Losses at the gene ends were 4 bases for V and 4 bases for J; bases not matched to a gene: 6. Germline V CDR1 and CDR2: SGHTA, FQGTGA. The DNA for the CDR3 is TGTGCCAGCAGCTCCCTAGCGGGAGTAGGAGAGACCCAGTACTTC. Its protein is CASSSLAGVGETQYF.

The V call is TRBV10-1, the J call TRBJ2-2; D call uncertain. This CDR3 is built from 12 residues. The germline V and J ends were trimmed by 5 bases and 5 bases, with 6 bases remaining between them. CDR1 is WNHNN, CDR2 SYGVQD, per germline (reference sequence). This CDR3 is CASSLGTGELFF. CDR3 nucleotide sequence: TGCGCCAGCAGTTTGGGAACCGGGGAGCTGTTTTTT.

This chain uses TRBV4-3 with TRBJ2-1; 10 bases map to TRBD2. Germline lookup yields CDR1 LGHNA and CDR2 YSLEER. The V gene end was trimmed by 4 bases and the J gene end by 6 bases; junction bases not matched to a gene: 9. This CDR3 spans 16 amino acids. The CDR3 loop is CASSRNLAGVFNEQFF. As DNA, the CDR3 is TGCGCCAGCAGCCGAAACCTAGCGGGAGTGTTCAATGAGCAGTTCTTC.

This clone has just a few counts. The genes are TRBV11-1 and TRBJ1-5; D gene unclear. The CDR3 covers 13 residues. V was trimmed by 6 bases and J by 9 bases, leaving 15 bases between them. The V gene's germline CDR1 is SGHAT and CDR2 FQDESV (reference sequence). CDR3 amino acids: CASSIAPIWPQHF. The CDR3 DNA reads as TGTGCCAGCAGTATAGCCCCCATTTGGCCCCAGCATTTT.

The V gene is TRBV27, the J gene TRBJ2-5; D is ambiguous. This CDR3 is 14 amino acids long. V dropped 2 bases and J dropped 4 bases, with 11 bases sitting between them. CDR1 MNHEY and CDR2 SMNVEV come from the germline V gene (reference sequence). In nucleotides, the CDR3 is TGTGCCAGCAGTTTACAAGTGGAAGGAGAGACCCAGTACTTC. Translated: CASSLQVEGETQYF.

With regard to this clone: At the DNA level, this CDR3 is encoded by other sequences in the same sample as well. The rearrangement uses TRBV29-1 and TRBJ2-7; 12 bases are a match to TRBD2. The CDR3 spans 14 residues. Germline CDR1 SQVTM, CDR2 ANQGSEA. The V and J ends lost 5 bases and 7 bases, in that order; junction bases with no gene match: 9. CDR3 nucleotides: TGCAGCGTTTCATCTAGCGGGAGGGCGTCGGAGCAGTACTTC. Its protein is CSVSSSGRASEQYF.

The chain has TRBV19 and TRBJ2-3; D call uncertain. V lost 1 base to trimming and J lost 4 bases, with 9 bases between them. CDR3 length: 14 residues. CDR1 is LNHDA, CDR2 SQIVND, per germline (reference sequence). In DNA, the CDR3 is TGTGCCAGTAGTATAGGGTTTGGGCCAGATACGCAGTATTTT. Its protein is CASSIGFGPDTQYF.

CDR3 nucleotides: TGTGCCTGGAAACCATCGTGGTCGCTCGAAAATGAAAAACTGTTTTTT. This sequence encodes CAWKPSWSLENEKLFF. The chain recombines TRBV30 with TRBJ1-4; no clear D gene. V shed 4 bases and J shed 5 bases, with 20 bases lying between them. This CDR3 is built from 16 residues. The germline gives CDR1 GTSNPN, CDR2 SVGIG (reference sequence).

The genes are TRBV29-1 and TRBJ2-3; a possible D gene is TRBD2 (7 bases). Germline-derived CDR1 and CDR2 are SQVTM and ANQGSEA. This CDR3 spans 13 amino acids. V lost 7 bases to trimming and J lost 4 bases, with 15 bases between them. The DNA for the CDR3 is TGCAGCGGGCAGGGAGGGGGGGCAGATACGCAGTATTTT. As protein: CSGQGGGADTQYF.

The CDR3 region has the DNA TGTGCCAGCAGTGGGGGGGCTACCGGGACTAGCGAAGCCTCGGAGCAGTTCTTC. Its protein product is CASSGGATGTSEASEQFF. The genes are TRBV6-4 and TRBJ2-1; 10 bases match TRBD2. CDR1 is MRHNA and CDR2 is SNTAGT in the germline V gene. The CDR3 has 18 residues. Losses at the gene ends were 4 bases for V and 10 bases for J; bases not matched to a gene: 19.

The chain links TRBV2 to TRBJ2-4; D call uncertain. There are 12 residues in the CDR3. V gave up 7 bases and J gave up 6 bases, with 10 bases separating them. Germline V gives CDR1 SNHLY, CDR2 FYNNEI. This CDR3 is CASMVDGNIQYF. DNA of the CDR3: TGTGCCAGCATGGTAGACGGAAACATTCAGTACTTC.

This rearrangement joins TRBV6-5 to TRBJ2-3; D gene unclear. V was trimmed by 2 bases and J by 5 bases, leaving 11 bases between them. The V gene's germline CDR1 is MNHEY and CDR2 SVGAGI. This CDR3 has 14 amino acids. CDR3 nucleotides: TGTGCCAGCAGTTACGACGGACCCTTAGATACGCAGTATTTT. It codes for CASSYDGPLDTQYF.

The rearrangement joins TRBV28 to TRBJ1-4; TRBD1 agrees at 11 bases. V lost 8 bases to trimming and J lost 8 bases; unmatched junction nucleotides: 22. CDR3 length equals 19 residues. In germline, CDR1 is MDHEN, CDR2 SYDVKM. This chain's CDR3 is CASQSLWRDRGGSGEKLFF. CDR3 sequence (DNA): TGTGCCAGCCAATCTCTCTGGAGGGACAGGGGGGGTTCAGGGGAAAAACTGTTTTTT.